This T cell receptor beta chain was captured by sequencing in a study of CXCR3-negative and CXCR3-positive naive CD8 T cells. Study-level results: Fresh PBMCs served for most assays, and CXCR3 expression fell partially after cryopreservation. The study found that naive CXCR3-negative and CXCR3-positive cells shared TRBV-TRBJ usage, while memory cells differed.

Germline loops: CDR1 MGHRA, CDR2 YSYEKL. The CDR3 is 12 amino acids. Each CD8+ T cell subset was sorted in triplicate, approximately 300,000 cells each. TRB cDNA was prepared as libraries by UMI-labeled 5' RACE. TCRdb re-called the 5' RACE reads; one entry per CDR3 protein, DNA not given. With 50,000 to 65,000 distinct CDR3 sequences in the sample, the ten largest clones hold about 4.6%. Note on this clonotype: Its antigen is still unknown.

Source material: naive CXCR3- CD8+ T cells from blood. Specified subset: CD45RO-CCR7+CD27+CD95- naive CD8+ T cells lacking CXCR3 (TNR3-). This TCR was sampled from a human donor in good health. Some clones in this sample may be carry-over from other donors' samples. J is TRBJ2-2 and V is TRBV4-1. The CDR3 loop is CASSQESRELFF.